A single sample gave rise to the 29 T cell receptor beta chains below, sequenced in a study of blood T cell repertoires in COVID-19. Sequenced by immunoSEQ multiplex PCR; TCRdb stores in-frame clones only, minus some. The sample has roughly 150,000 clones, about 79% seen once. Sequences were obtained from peripheral blood. These receptors were taken from a woman aged 50 to 60 in a cohort sampled during active or convalescent COVID-19.

The V call is TRBV12-3 or TRBV12-4, the J call TRBJ2-7; D possibly corresponds to TRBD1 (6 bases). Trimming removed 0 bases at V and 12 bases at J, with 15 bases between. The length of the CDR3 is 13 residues. As DNA, the CDR3 is TGTGCCAGCAGTTTAGCGGGGGCGTCACTACCGTACTTC. It encodes CASSLAGASLPYF.

V and J are TRBV2 and TRBJ2-1, with D uncertain. The CDR3 loop spans 12 amino acids. Germline CDR1 and CDR2: SNHLY and FYNNEI. Trimming pared 5 bases from V and 6 bases from J, leaving 8 bases between. CDR3 sequence: CASSPASNEQFF. The CDR3 DNA reads TGTGCCAGCAGTCCCGCGAGCAATGAGCAGTTCTTC.

J is TRBJ1-3 and V is TRBV5-1; D gene uncertain. CDR1 is SGHRS and CDR2 is YFSETQ in the germline V gene. Trimming removed 1 base from V and 2 bases from J, with 13 bases in between. The CDR3 extends over 16 amino acids. The CDR3: CASSLTGIGTGNTIYF. The CDR3 region has the DNA TGCGCCAGCAGCTTGACGGGAATCGGGACTGGAAACACCATATATTTT.

The chain employs TRBV19 and TRBJ1-5, with 7 bases that match TRBD1. CDR1 is LNHDA and CDR2 is SQIVND in the germline V gene (reference sequence). The CDR3 is 14 amino acids. V trimming: 6 bases; J trimming: 5 bases; junction bases outside the gene matches: 7. In nucleotides, the CDR3 is TGTGCCAGTAGCCGGGACAGAAAAGATCAGCCCCAGCATTTT. Translating it yields CASSRDRKDQPQHF.

The CDR3 loop reads CASSLSRDTQYF. The CDR3 DNA is TGTGCCAGCAGTTTGTCTAGAGATACGCAGTATTTT. This chain links TRBV7-2 with TRBJ2-3; D ambiguous. The CDR3 extends over 12 amino acids. The ends were cut back, 6 bases at V and 5 bases at J, with 9 bases in the middle. In germline, CDR1 is SGHTA, CDR2 FQGNSA.

This clone appeared once. The chain is built from TRBV6-2 or TRBV6-3 and TRBJ1-3; D might be TRBD1 (5 bases). The V gene's germline CDR1 is MNHEY and CDR2 SVGEGT. There are 17 residues in the CDR3. Deletions cut 0 bases from V and 0 bases from J, with 12 bases between. CDR3 protein: CASSYSGQIRSGNTIYF. The CDR3, as DNA: TGTGCCAGCAGTTACTCGGGGCAGATTCGCTCTGGAAACACCATATATTTT.

The chain is built from TRBV5-3 and TRBJ1-4; D might be TRBD1 (6 bases). TRBV5-3 is designated an ORF whose function remains uncertain. The CDR3 has 16 amino acids. V lost 3 bases, J lost 0 bases, and 12 bases lay in between. The CDR3 nucleotides read TGTGCCAGAAGCTCGGACAGAGACTCAACTAATGAAAAACTGTTTTTT. Protein sequence: CARSSDRDSTNEKLFF.

CDR3 loop: CASSLNRGPYEQYF. CDR3 nucleotides: TGTGCCAGCAGCTTAAACAGGGGCCCCTACGAGCAGTACTTC. The chain recombines TRBV7-2 with TRBJ2-7; 7 positions match TRBD1. The V gene's germline CDR1 is SGHTA and CDR2 FQGNSA. There are 14 residues in the CDR3. V was clipped by 2 bases and J by 2 bases; unmatched bases: 3.

The V gene is TRBV2, the J gene TRBJ1-6; 7 bases agree with TRBD1. Germline-derived CDR1 and CDR2 are SNHLY and FYNNEI. The CDR3 is 16 residues long. V dropped 5 bases and J dropped 3; count of bases not matched to a gene: 7. The CDR3 reads CASSPQGQNYNSPLHF. Here the CDR3 DNA reads TGTGCCAGCAGTCCACAGGGACAGAACTATAATTCACCCCTCCACTTT.

The rearrangement joins TRBV7-3 to TRBJ2-5, with 8 bases matching TRBD2. Germline trimming cut 1 base from V and 2 bases from J; bases unmatched to any gene: 6. CDR1 is SGHTA and CDR2 is FQGTGA in the germline V gene. This CDR3 contains 16 residues. CDR3 loop: CASSLNQRGSQETQYF. As DNA, the CDR3 is TGTGCCAGCAGCTTAAACCAGCGGGGGAGTCAAGAGACCCAGTACTTC.

The chain has TRBV6-5 and TRBJ2-7, with TRBD2 matching over 12 bases. CDR1 is MNHEY, CDR2 SVGAGI, per germline. The trim removed 1 base at V and 4 bases at J, leaving 2 bases unmatched. This CDR3 is 15 amino acids long. The CDR3 sequence: CASSYWTSGEYEQYF. In DNA, the CDR3 is TGTGCCAGCAGTTACTGGACTAGCGGGGAGTACGAGCAGTACTTC.

The chain combines TRBV5-6 with TRBJ2-3; 8 bases agree with TRBD2. The CDR3 consists of 17 residues. The V segment lost 2 bases and the J segment 7 bases; nucleotides outside the gene matches: 15. Germline assignment: CDR1 SGHDT and CDR2 YYEEEE. This CDR3 is CASSLLTGRGGFNTQYF. The CDR3 DNA reads as TGTGCCAGCAGCTTACTGACTGGACGGGGGGGGTTTAATACGCAGTATTTT.

The CDR3 nucleotides are TGTGCCAGCAGCTTAGCCTCGGCAGGGGATGGCACTGAAGCTTTCTTT. Its translation is CASSLASAGDGTEAFF. The genes are TRBV7-2 and TRBJ1-1; TRBD1 is a possible D gene (6 bases). Trimming pared 0 bases from V and 4 bases from J, leaving 15 bases between. This CDR3 contains 16 residues. CDR1 SGHTA and CDR2 FQGNSA come from the germline V gene.

CDR3 amino acids: CASSLALRGGGADTQYF. The CDR3 DNA reads TGTGCCAGCAGCTTAGCGTTGCGGGGGGGCGGAGCAGATACGCAGTATTTT. The rearrangement uses TRBV7-2 and TRBJ2-3; the match to TRBD2 covers 9 bases. Trimming at V came to 0 bases and at J to 4 bases, leaving 8 bases not matched to a gene. CDR3 length: 17 residues. CDR1 is SGHTA, CDR2 FQGNSA, per germline.

Points on this clone: At one boundary the junction diverges from the germline segment, which might be a read error. Here the CDR3 DNA reads TGTGCCAGCAGCCTAGCGTTGAGCTCCTACGAGCAGTACTTC. It yields the protein CASSLALSSYEQYF. The rearrangement joins TRBV7-2 to TRBJ2-7; weak D call: TRBD2 (6 bases). Germline assignment: CDR1 SGHTA and CDR2 FQGNSA. The CDR3 totals 14 residues.

In this sample, this clone turned up a few times. The chain carries TRBV10-3 and TRBJ2-5, with 11 bases lining up with TRBD2. The germline V gene has CDR1 ENHRY and CDR2 SYGVKD. V was clipped by 4 bases and J by 4 bases; unmatched bases: 17. The CDR3 length is 19 residues. CDR3 amino acids: CAISGTSGGLWEPTETQYF. The CDR3 DNA reads as TGTGCCATCAGTGGAACTAGCGGGGGCCTCTGGGAACCCACAGAGACCCAGTACTTC.

This rearrangement joins TRBV10-3 to TRBJ1-1; D is undetermined. The CDR3 has 15 amino acids. Trimming shortened V by 1 base and J by 11 bases, and 20 bases separated the two germline ends. The V gene's germline CDR1 is ENHRY and CDR2 SYGVKD. CDR3 loop: CAISELNREMGSAFF. CDR3 sequence (DNA): TGTGCCATCAGTGAGTTGAACCGGGAGATGGGGTCGGCTTTCTTT.

The chain recombines TRBV2 with TRBJ1-2, with a possible D match to TRBD1 (6 bases). The CDR3 sequence is 14 residues long. V was clipped by 2 bases and J by 8 bases, with 15 bases between them. Germline V gives CDR1 SNHLY, CDR2 FYNNEI. CDR3 bases: TGTGCCAGCAGTGAAATTGTGAGGGGGGGAGGCTACACCTTC. Amino acids: CASSEIVRGGGYTF.

The chain combines TRBV7-2 with TRBJ2-7, with 8 bases lining up with TRBD2. This CDR3 is built from 15 residues. CDR1 and CDR2 (germline): SGHTA, FQGNSA. Trimming at V came to 5 bases and at J to 3 bases, leaving 9 bases not matched to a gene. The CDR3 DNA is TGTGCCAGCAGCAACAAAGTAGCGGGGTTCTACGAGCAGTACTTC. Amino acid sequence: CASSNKVAGFYEQYF.

This clone was detected once. The genes are TRBV6-5 and TRBJ2-3; tentative D call: TRBD2 (6 bases). The germline gives CDR1 MNHEY, CDR2 SVGAGI. V lost 7 bases, J lost 6 bases, and 14 bases lay in between. The CDR3 sequence is 13 residues long. DNA for the CDR3: TGTGCCAGCAAAACGAAAGGGAGGGATACGCAGTATTTT. This encodes CASKTKGRDTQYF.

J is TRBJ2-1 and V is TRBV24-1, with 9 bases aligning to TRBD2. The V and J ends lost 2 bases and 6 bases, in that order; junction bases with no gene match: 4. Germline V CDR1 and CDR2: KGHDR, SFDVKD. This CDR3 region has 15 residues. The CDR3 loop reads CATSDSLLAGNEQFF. The CDR3 coding sequence is TGTGCCACCAGTGATTCGCTACTAGCGGGCAATGAGCAGTTCTTC.

This clone was counted between two and nine times. The chain couples TRBV6-5 to TRBJ2-1; tentative D call: TRBD1 (6 bases). In germline, CDR1 is MNHEY, CDR2 SVGAGI. This CDR3 spans 16 amino acids. V lost 0 bases and J lost 9, with 18 bases in between. The DNA for the CDR3 is TGTGCCAGCAGTTACTCGAGCAGGGGCGGATTGAGTGAGCAGTTCTTC. As protein: CASSYSSRGGLSEQFF.

The genes are TRBV30 and TRBJ1-2; no clear D gene. The CDR3 contains 10 residues. Trimming pared 8 bases from V and 7 bases from J, leaving 11 bases between. Germline values: CDR1 GTSNPN, CDR2 SVGIG (reference sequence). CDR3 loop: CAHGSRGYTF. Here the CDR3 DNA reads TGTGCCCACGGGAGTCGTGGCTACACCTTC.

The rearrangement uses TRBV4-1 and TRBJ1-6; TRBD1 aligns across 7 bases. Germline CDR1 MGHRA, CDR2 YSYEKL. V was clipped by 0 bases and J by 4 bases; unmatched bases: 3. There are 16 residues in the CDR3. The CDR3 loop reads CASSQDRGIYNSPLHF. The CDR3 nucleotides read TGCGCCAGCAGCCAAGACAGGGGGATTTATAATTCACCCCTCCACTTT.

The chain uses TRBV3-1 (or the pseudogene TRBV3-2) and TRBJ1-1; tentative D call: TRBD1 (5 bases). The CDR3 extends over 17 amino acids. Germline V gene data show CDR1 as LGHDT and CDR2 as YNNKEL (reference sequence). Trimming shortened V by 0 bases and J by 3 bases, and 17 bases separated the two germline ends. CDR3 bases: TGTGCCAGCAGCCAAGACCCAGTGGGGGGTATTGACACTGAAGCTTTCTTT. Amino acid sequence: CASSQDPVGGIDTEAFF.

The genes are TRBV7-3 and TRBJ2-7; TRBD1 matches at 7 bases. CDR3 length: 13 amino acids. Germline V gene lookup returns CDR1 SGHTA and CDR2 FQGTGA. V gave up 5 bases and J gave up 6 bases; unmatched junction bases: 7. In DNA form, the CDR3 reads TGTGCCAGCAGCCTAGACAGGGACGGCGAGCAGTACTTC. Translation gives CASSLDRDGEQYF.

The rearrangement joins TRBV5-1 to TRBJ2-1; 7 positions match TRBD2. The V gene's germline CDR1 is SGHRS and CDR2 YFSETQ. Unmatched junction bases numbered 15, after V lost 1 base and J lost 14 bases. The CDR3 consists of 15 residues. Written as DNA, the CDR3 is TGCGCCAGCAGCTTGCACGGGGGGACCTCCCCCGCGAAGTTCTTC. Translation gives CASSLHGGTSPAKFF.

The rearrangement uses TRBV3-1 (or the pseudogene TRBV3-2) and TRBJ1-1; 9 bases line up with TRBD1. CDR1 is LGHDT, CDR2 YNNKEL, per germline (reference sequence). The junction had 8 bases not matched to a gene; V was cut back by 5 bases and J by 7 bases. This CDR3 is built from 14 residues. The CDR3 here is CASSFTGGVVEAFF. The DNA of the CDR3 is TGTGCCAGCAGCTTTACAGGGGGCGTTGTTGAAGCTTTCTTT.

The chain recombines TRBV25-1 with TRBJ1-2, with D maybe TRBD1 (5 bases). CDR1 is MGHDK, CDR2 SYGVNS, per germline. The CDR3 loop spans 14 amino acids. Between the trimmed V and J ends, which lost 6 bases and 0 bases, there was a span of 11 bases. CDR3 sequence (DNA): TGTGCCAGCAGGCAGGGATCCGCTAACTATGGCTACACCTTC. Its protein product is CASRQGSANYGYTF.